A selection of T cell receptor beta chains follows, all from one sample in a study of shared clonotypes between healthy human individuals. Assay: immunoSEQ multiplex PCR; the TCRdb copy retains only in-frame clones and omits some. The table shows approximately 530,000 clones, with 95% to 97% occurring only once. The sequencing input was naive CD4+ T cells sorted from blood. Every receptor here comes from a woman aged 25 to 39 in good health. Both conserved end residues are trimmed from each CDR3.

cdr3_aa: SVALAGPTDTQY; j_call: TRBJ2-3; v_call: TRBV29-1
cdr3_aa: ASRRAGGPSYEQY; j_call: TRBJ2-7; v_call: TRBV6-5
cdr3_aa: ASSFLPQPGIQY; j_call: TRBJ2-4; v_call: TRBV27
cdr3_aa: ASSQRTVTYEQY; j_call: TRBJ2-7; v_call: TRBV7-8
cdr3_aa: ASSFFRISEQY; j_call: TRBJ2-7; v_call: TRBV7-8
cdr3_aa: ASSLEGTSGNRNEQF; j_call: TRBJ2-1; v_call: TRBV7-9
cdr3_aa: ASSLYRGGEQY; j_call: TRBJ2-7; v_call: TRBV6-5
cdr3_aa: ASSIGGRSGYT; j_call: TRBJ1-2; v_call: TRBV19
cdr3_aa: ASSSPVLAGGSYEQY; j_call: TRBJ2-7; v_call: TRBV28
cdr3_aa: ASSQEGALGEQY; j_call: TRBJ2-7; v_call: TRBV5-1
cdr3_aa: ASSYTGTSGRASRETQY; j_call: TRBJ2-5; v_call: TRBV7-9
cdr3_aa: ASSEVGVLNEQY; j_call: TRBJ2-7; v_call: TRBV6-1
cdr3_aa: ASSYTLDTEAF; j_call: TRBJ1-1; v_call: TRBV28
cdr3_aa: ASSPSLGHLNTGELF; j_call: TRBJ2-2; v_call: TRBV27
cdr3_aa: ASTLAETQY; j_call: TRBJ2-5; v_call: TRBV2
cdr3_aa: ASSVTGTGINEQY; j_call: TRBJ2-7; v_call: TRBV7-9
cdr3_aa: ASSLGTGPYTGELF; j_call: TRBJ2-2; v_call: TRBV5-1
cdr3_aa: ASSPQGGVGYEQY; j_call: TRBJ2-7; v_call: TRBV7-9
cdr3_aa: ASSKSGQGVHEQY; j_call: TRBJ2-7; v_call: TRBV5-1
cdr3_aa: ASSFGLAGFEQF; j_call: TRBJ2-1; v_call: TRBV28
cdr3_aa: ASSATLGTNQETQY; j_call: TRBJ2-5; v_call: TRBV9
cdr3_aa: ASSLVDRNTEAF; j_call: TRBJ1-1; v_call: TRBV5-6
cdr3_aa: ASSRQGVLPGNTIY; j_call: TRBJ1-3; v_call: TRBV11-2
cdr3_aa: ASSFIWGADTIY; j_call: TRBJ1-3; v_call: TRBV27
cdr3_aa: ASSSGGAEDTEAF; j_call: TRBJ1-1; v_call: TRBV5-1
cdr3_aa: ATSRVRAGPNTEAF; j_call: TRBJ1-1; v_call: TRBV15
cdr3_aa: ASSLSRTGAYEQY; j_call: TRBJ2-7; v_call: TRBV11-2
cdr3_aa: ASSIATLYEQY; j_call: TRBJ2-7; v_call: TRBV19
cdr3_aa: ASLFSGANVLT; j_call: TRBJ2-6; v_call: TRBV6-1
cdr3_aa: ASSLSGATNEKLF; j_call: TRBJ1-4; v_call: TRBV7-3
cdr3_aa: ASSGEVPDTQY; j_call: TRBJ2-3; v_call: TRBV2
cdr3_aa: ASSLMFNQPQH; j_call: TRBJ1-5; v_call: TRBV7-9
cdr3_aa: ASSQAGTEKETQY; j_call: TRBJ2-5; v_call: TRBV19